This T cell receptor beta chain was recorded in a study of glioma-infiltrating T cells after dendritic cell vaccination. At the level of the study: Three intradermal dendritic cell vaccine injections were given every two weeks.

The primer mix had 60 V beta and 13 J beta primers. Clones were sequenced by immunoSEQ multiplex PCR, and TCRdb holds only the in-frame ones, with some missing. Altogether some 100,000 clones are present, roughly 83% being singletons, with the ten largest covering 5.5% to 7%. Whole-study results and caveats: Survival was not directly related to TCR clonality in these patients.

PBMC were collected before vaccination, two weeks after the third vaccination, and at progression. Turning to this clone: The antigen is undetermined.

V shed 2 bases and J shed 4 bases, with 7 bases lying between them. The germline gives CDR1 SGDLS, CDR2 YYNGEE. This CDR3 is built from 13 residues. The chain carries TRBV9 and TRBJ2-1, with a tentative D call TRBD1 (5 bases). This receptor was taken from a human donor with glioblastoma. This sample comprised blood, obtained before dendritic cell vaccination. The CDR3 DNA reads TGTGCCAGCAGCGTGAGACAGTACAATGAGCAGTTCTTC. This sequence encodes CASSVRQYNEQFF.